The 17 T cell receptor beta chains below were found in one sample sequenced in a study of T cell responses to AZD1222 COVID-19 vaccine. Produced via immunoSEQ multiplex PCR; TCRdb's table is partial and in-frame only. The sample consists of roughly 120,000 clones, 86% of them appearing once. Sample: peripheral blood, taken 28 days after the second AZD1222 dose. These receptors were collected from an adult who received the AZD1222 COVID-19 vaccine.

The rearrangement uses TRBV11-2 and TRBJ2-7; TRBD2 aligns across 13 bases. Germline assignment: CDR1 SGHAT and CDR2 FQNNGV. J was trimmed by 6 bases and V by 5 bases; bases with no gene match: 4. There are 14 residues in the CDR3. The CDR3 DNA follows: TGTGCCAGCAGCCCAACTAGCGGGAGGGGCGAGCAGTACTTC. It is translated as CASSPTSGRGEQYF.

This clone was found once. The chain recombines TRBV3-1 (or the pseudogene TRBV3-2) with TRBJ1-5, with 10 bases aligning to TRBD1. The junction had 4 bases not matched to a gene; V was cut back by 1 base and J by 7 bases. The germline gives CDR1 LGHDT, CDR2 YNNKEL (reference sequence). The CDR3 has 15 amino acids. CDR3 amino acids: CASSQGQGATQPQHF. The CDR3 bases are TGTGCCAGCAGCCAAGGACAGGGGGCGACGCAGCCCCAGCATTTT.

The CDR3 DNA reads TGTGCCAGCAGTTTCACCGGGACTAGCGGGATGCTGTACTTC. Its protein is CASSFTGTSGMLYF. The chain joins TRBV7-3 to TRBJ2-7, with TRBD2 identical over 13 bases. Germline loops: CDR1 SGHTA, CDR2 FQGTGA. V was pared by 6 bases and J by 12 bases, with 11 bases of the junction left unmatched. This CDR3 is built from 14 residues.

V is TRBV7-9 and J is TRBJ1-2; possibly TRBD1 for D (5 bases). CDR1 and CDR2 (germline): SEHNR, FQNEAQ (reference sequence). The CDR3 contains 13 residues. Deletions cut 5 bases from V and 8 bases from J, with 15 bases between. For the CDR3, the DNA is TGTGCCAGCAGCCCGACGGTCGAGGGGGGCTACACCTTC. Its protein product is CASSPTVEGGYTF.

CDR3 in amino acids: CASRTGEFHYGYTF. CDR3 coding DNA: TGTGCCAGCAGGACAGGGGAGTTCCACTATGGCTACACCTTC. The chain employs TRBV28 and TRBJ1-2; 8 positions match TRBD1. Germline trimming cut 6 bases from V and 3 bases from J; bases unmatched to any gene: 6. Looked up from germline, CDR1 is MDHEN and CDR2 is SYDVKM. The length of the CDR3 is 14 residues.

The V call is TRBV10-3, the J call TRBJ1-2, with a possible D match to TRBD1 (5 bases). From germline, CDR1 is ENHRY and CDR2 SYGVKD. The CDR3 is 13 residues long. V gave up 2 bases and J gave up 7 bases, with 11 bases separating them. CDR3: CAISEGREFGYTF. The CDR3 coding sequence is TGTGCCATCAGTGAGGGCAGGGAATTTGGCTACACCTTC.

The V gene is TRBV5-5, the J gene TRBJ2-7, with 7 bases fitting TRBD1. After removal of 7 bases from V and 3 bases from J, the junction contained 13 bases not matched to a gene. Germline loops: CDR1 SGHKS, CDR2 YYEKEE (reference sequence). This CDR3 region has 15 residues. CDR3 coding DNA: TGTGCCAGCGGGCCGGTACCGGGACAGAACTACGAGCAGTACTTC. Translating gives CASGPVPGQNYEQYF.

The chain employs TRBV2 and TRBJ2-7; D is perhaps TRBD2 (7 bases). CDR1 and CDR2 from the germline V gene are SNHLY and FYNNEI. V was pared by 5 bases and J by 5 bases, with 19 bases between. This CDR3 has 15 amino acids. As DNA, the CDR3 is TGTGCCAGCAGTCAACGGAGGGGGAGGGCGGACGAGCAGTACTTC. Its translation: CASSQRRGRADEQYF.

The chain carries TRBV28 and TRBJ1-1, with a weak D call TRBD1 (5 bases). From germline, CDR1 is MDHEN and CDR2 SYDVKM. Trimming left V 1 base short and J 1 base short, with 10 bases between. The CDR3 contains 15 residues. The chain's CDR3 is CASSLFPGKNTEAFF. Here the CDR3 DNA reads TGTGCCAGCAGTTTATTTCCAGGGAAGAACACTGAAGCTTTCTTT.

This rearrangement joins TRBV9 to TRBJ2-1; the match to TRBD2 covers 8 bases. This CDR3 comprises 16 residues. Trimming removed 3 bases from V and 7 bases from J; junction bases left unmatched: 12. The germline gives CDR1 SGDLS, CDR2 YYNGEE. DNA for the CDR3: TGTGCCAGCAGCGCATGGGGAGCGGGAGCCAAAAATGAGCAGTTCTTC. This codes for CASSAWGAGAKNEQFF.

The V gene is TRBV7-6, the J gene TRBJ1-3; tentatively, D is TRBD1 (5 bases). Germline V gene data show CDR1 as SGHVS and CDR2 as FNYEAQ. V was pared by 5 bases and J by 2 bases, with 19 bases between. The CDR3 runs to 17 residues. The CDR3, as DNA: TGTGCCAGCAGCCAAGGAGCAGGGCTAGTGGCTGGAAACACCATATATTTT. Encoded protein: CASSQGAGLVAGNTIYF. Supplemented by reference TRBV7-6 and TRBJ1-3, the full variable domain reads GAGVSQSPRYKVTKRGQDVALRCDPISGHVSLYWYRQALGQGPEFLTYFNYEAQQDKSGLPNDRFSAERPEGSISTLTIQRTEQRDSAMYRCASSQGAGLVAGNTIYFGEGSWLTVV.

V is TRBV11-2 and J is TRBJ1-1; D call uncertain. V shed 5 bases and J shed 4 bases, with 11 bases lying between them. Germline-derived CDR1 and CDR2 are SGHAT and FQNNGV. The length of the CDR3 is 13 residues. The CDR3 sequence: CASSAHMSTEAFF. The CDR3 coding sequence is TGTGCCAGCAGCGCGCATATGAGCACTGAAGCTTTCTTT.

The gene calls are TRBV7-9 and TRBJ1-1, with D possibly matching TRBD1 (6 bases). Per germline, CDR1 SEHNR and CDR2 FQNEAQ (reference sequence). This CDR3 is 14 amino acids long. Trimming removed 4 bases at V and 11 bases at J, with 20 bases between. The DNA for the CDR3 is TGTGCCAGCAGCTCCGCAACCGGGGGCGGAGGGGCTTTCTTT. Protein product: CASSSATGGGGAFF.

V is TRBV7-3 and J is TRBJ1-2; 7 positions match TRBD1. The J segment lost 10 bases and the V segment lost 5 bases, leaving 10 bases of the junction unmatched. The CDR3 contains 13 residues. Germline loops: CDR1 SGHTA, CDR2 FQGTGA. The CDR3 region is CASSPTGDSNYTF. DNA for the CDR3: TGTGCCAGCAGCCCTACAGGGGATAGTAACTACACCTTC.

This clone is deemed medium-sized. CDR3 loop: CASSRGREKVGELFF. The CDR3 DNA follows: TGTGCCAGTAGTAGAGGGCGGGAGAAGGTCGGGGAGCTGTTTTTT. The genes are TRBV19 and TRBJ2-2, with 7 bases matching TRBD2. Trimming at V came to 4 bases and at J to 7 bases, leaving 9 bases not matched to a gene. This CDR3 contains 15 residues. Germline CDR1 reads LNHDA; CDR2 reads SQIVND (reference sequence).

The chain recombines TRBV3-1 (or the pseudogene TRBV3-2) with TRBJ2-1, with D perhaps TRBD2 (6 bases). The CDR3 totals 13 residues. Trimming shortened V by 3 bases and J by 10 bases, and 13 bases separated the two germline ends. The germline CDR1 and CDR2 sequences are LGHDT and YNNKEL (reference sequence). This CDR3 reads CASSQRLVGEQFF. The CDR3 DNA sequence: TGTGCCAGCAGCCAGAGACTAGTGGGAGAGCAGTTCTTC.

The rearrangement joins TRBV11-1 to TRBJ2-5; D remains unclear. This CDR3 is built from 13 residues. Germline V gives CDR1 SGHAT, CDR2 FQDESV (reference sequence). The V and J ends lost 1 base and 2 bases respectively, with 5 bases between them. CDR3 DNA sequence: TGTGCCAGCAGCTTAGTCAGACAAGAGACCCAGTACTTC. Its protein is CASSLVRQETQYF.